This entry lists 27 T cell receptor beta chains sequenced from one sample in a study of blood T cell repertoires in COVID-19. The method was immunoSEQ multiplex PCR; TCRdb's version includes in-frame clones alone and lacks a portion of them. The data contain about 84,000 clones, 83% of them singletons. The source material was peripheral blood. These receptors originate from an elderly woman with acute or convalescent COVID-19.

V usage is TRBV19 and J usage is TRBJ1-1, with 8 bases matching TRBD1. Germline-derived CDR1 and CDR2 are LNHDA and SQIVND (reference sequence). After removal of 8 bases from V and 5 bases from J, the junction contained 10 bases not matched to a gene. The CDR3 is 14 amino acids. For the CDR3, the DNA is TGTGCCAGTCCTACCTTCAGGGGGCTGACTGAAGCTTTCTTT. Its protein is CASPTFRGLTEAFF.

The chain is built from TRBV29-1 and TRBJ1-1; possible D gene TRBD1, 5 bases. The CDR3 runs to 15 residues. Trimming cost V 4 bases and J 0 bases, with 15 bases left between them. Per the germline V gene, CDR1 is SQVTM and CDR2 is ANQGSEA. The CDR3 region is CSVVTGDQLNTEAFF. CDR3 nucleotide sequence: TGCAGCGTTGTTACGGGGGACCAGCTGAACACTGAAGCTTTCTTT.

This clone was recorded a few times. The sample holds other DNA sequences that translate to the same CDR3. The chain recombines TRBV5-6 with TRBJ2-7; no firm D call. Per germline, CDR1 SGHDT and CDR2 YYEEEE. V lost 3 bases and J 4 bases, leaving 5 bases between the germline ends. CDR3 length: 11 residues. The CDR3 spells CASSSLYEQYF. Here the CDR3 DNA reads TGTGCCAGCAGCTCCTTGTACGAGCAGTACTTC.

The chain has TRBV18 and TRBJ2-1; 14 bases are shared with TRBD2. This CDR3 is 15 amino acids long. V gave up 1 base and J gave up 9 bases; unmatched junction bases: 2. Germline CDR1 KGHSH, CDR2 LQKENI. The CDR3 protein is CASSPLTSGGGEQFF. In DNA, the CDR3 is TGTGCCAGCTCACCACTGACTAGCGGGGGGGGTGAGCAGTTCTTC.

This clone was observed once. The CDR3 spells CASSLGGPPTGAYGYTF. As DNA, the CDR3 is TGTGCCAGCAGCTTAGGTGGGCCCCCCACAGGGGCCTATGGCTACACCTTC. J is TRBJ1-2 and V is TRBV11-3; 7 bases map to TRBD1. CDR3 length equals 17 residues. In germline, CDR1 is SGHNT, CDR2 YENEEA. J was trimmed by 4 bases and V by 1 base; bases with no gene match: 12. Full variable domain (outside the CDR3, taken from reference TRBV11-3 and TRBJ1-2): EAGVVQSPRYKIIEKKQPVAFWCNPISGHNTLYWYLQNLGQGPELLIRYENEEAVDDSQLPKDRFSAERLKGVDSTLKIQPAELGDSAVYLCASSLGGPPTGAYGYTFGSGTRLTVV.

The rearrangement links TRBV18 to TRBJ2-3; TRBD2 aligns across 11 bases. Unmatched junction bases numbered 8, after V lost 3 bases and J lost 3 bases. Germline CDR1 KGHSH, CDR2 LQKENI. The CDR3 contains 17 residues. The CDR3 DNA follows: TGTGCCAGCTCACCCGGGACTAGCGGAGCCGGTACAGATACGCAGTATTTT. Translation gives CASSPGTSGAGTDTQYF.

The rearrangement uses TRBV28 and TRBJ2-7; TRBD2 matches 10 bases. Germline V lookup: CDR1 MDHEN, CDR2 SYDVKM. The trim removed 3 bases at V and 3 bases at J, leaving 5 bases unmatched. This CDR3 comprises 15 residues. The CDR3 protein is CASSLGLALNYEQYF. The CDR3 nucleotides read TGTGCCAGCAGTTTGGGACTAGCGCTAAACTACGAGCAGTACTTC.

The J gene is TRBJ1-6, the V gene TRBV28, with D possibly being TRBD1 (5 bases). V was cut by 5 bases and J by 10 bases, with 12 bases left in between. The CDR3 has 13 residues. Germline loops: CDR1 MDHEN, CDR2 SYDVKM. The CDR3 reads CASSRAQGSPLHF. The CDR3 DNA follows: TGTGCCAGCAGTCGCGCGCAGGGATCACCCCTCCACTTT.

The table lists this clone with a few counts. The chain couples TRBV5-1 to TRBJ2-1; 7 positions agree with TRBD2. This CDR3 spans 15 amino acids. Germline V lookup: CDR1 SGHRS, CDR2 YFSETQ. V gave up 0 bases and J gave up 7 bases; unmatched junction bases: 7. CDR3 region: CASSLAAGVWNEQFF. In DNA, the CDR3 is TGCGCCAGCAGCTTGGCCGCGGGAGTTTGGAATGAGCAGTTCTTC. Variable domain in full (rest from reference TRBV5-1 and TRBJ2-1): KAGVTQTPRYLIKTRGQQVTLSCSPISGHRSVSWYQQTPGQGLQFLFEYFSETQRNKGNFPGRFSGRQFSNSRSEMNVSTLELGDSALYLCASSLAAGVWNEQFFGPGTRLTVL.

The rearrangement links TRBV6-2 or TRBV6-3 to TRBJ1-4, with 7 bases aligning to TRBD1. This CDR3 has 16 amino acids. In germline, CDR1 is MNHEY, CDR2 SVGEGT. Losses at the gene ends were 4 bases for V and 5 bases for J; bases not matched to a gene: 10. CDR3: CASSFPTDRTNEKLFF. The CDR3 DNA is TGTGCCAGCAGTTTCCCCACGGACAGGACCAATGAAAAACTGTTTTTT.

The V call is TRBV6-1, the J call TRBJ2-7; D perhaps matches TRBD2 (5 bases). The CDR3 length is 12 residues. Trimming cost V 2 bases and J 4 bases, with 6 bases left between them. CDR1 and CDR2 (germline): MNHNS, SASEGT. The CDR3 DNA follows: TGTGCCAGCAGTGAACGGGGATACGAGCAGTACTTC. Residues: CASSERGYEQYF.

J is TRBJ2-2 and V is TRBV12-1; the DNA was not compared with TRBD2, the D call given in the table. TRBV12-1 is labeled a pseudogene. The CDR3 is 16 amino acids. CDR3 amino acids: CASSPPCNGNTGELFF. In DNA form, the CDR3 reads TGTGCCAGCAGCCCCCCGTGTAACGGGAACACCGGGGAGCTGTTTTTT.

The chain joins TRBV15 to TRBJ2-5; D possibly corresponds to TRBD2 (5 bases). The V and J ends lost 0 bases and 4 bases respectively, with 9 bases between them. The CDR3 loop spans 14 amino acids. Germline CDR1 is LNHNV and CDR2 is YYDKDF (reference sequence). The CDR3 spells CATSRDRAGETQYF. The CDR3 region has the DNA TGTGCCACCAGCAGAGATCGCGCGGGAGAGACCCAGTACTTC.

The rearrangement joins TRBV3-1 (or the pseudogene TRBV3-2) to TRBJ2-2, with no clear D. V was trimmed by 5 bases and J by 2 bases, leaving 3 bases between them. CDR1 LGHDT and CDR2 YNNKEL come from the germline V gene (reference sequence). This CDR3 region has 12 residues. The CDR3 nucleotides read TGTGCCAGCAGCTATAACACCGGGGAGCTGTTTTTT. It yields the protein CASSYNTGELFF.

This clone was recorded once. The rearrangement uses TRBV2 and TRBJ1-1; 12 bases line up with TRBD1. V trimming: 6 bases; J trimming: 8 bases; junction bases outside the gene matches: 4. The CDR3 contains 13 residues. Germline CDR1 SNHLY, CDR2 FYNNEI. For the CDR3, the DNA is TGTGCCAGCAGGGGGGACAGGGGGCGGGAAGCTTTCTTT. It encodes CASRGDRGREAFF.

The V call is TRBV7-8, the J call TRBJ1-5; 11 positions match TRBD1. The CDR3 extends over 15 amino acids. J lost 6 bases, V lost 1 base, and 2 bases had no gene match. Germline CDR1 SGHVS, CDR2 FQNEAQ. Written as DNA, the CDR3 is TGTGCCAGCAGCTTAGGGACAGGGGGCTTTCAGCCCCAGCATTTT. Protein: CASSLGTGGFQPQHF.

This clone appeared once. The chain links TRBV5-6 to TRBJ1-5, with a weak D call TRBD1 (5 bases). Per the germline V gene, CDR1 is SGHDT and CDR2 is YYEEEE. V was trimmed by 0 bases and J by 0 bases, leaving 7 bases between them. The CDR3 is 15 residues long. The CDR3 loop is CASSLEGYSNQPQHF. In nucleotides, the CDR3 is TGTGCCAGCAGCTTGGAGGGGTATAGCAATCAGCCCCAGCATTTT.

The V and J genes are TRBV18 and TRBJ2-5, with D unresolved. The CDR3 is 13 residues long. CDR1 is KGHSH, CDR2 LQKENI, per germline. Trimming removed 2 bases from V and 0 bases from J, with 4 bases in between. The CDR3 region has the DNA TGTGCCAGCTCACCAAACAACCAAGAGACCCAGTACTTC. This encodes CASSPNNQETQYF.

This clone was observed once. V gene TRBV28 combines with J gene TRBJ2-7; 7 bases agree with TRBD2. V dropped 6 bases and J dropped 3; count of bases not matched to a gene: 2. Per germline, CDR1 MDHEN and CDR2 SYDVKM. The CDR3 consists of 12 residues. The CDR3 DNA is TGTGCCAGCAGAGCTAGCGGCTACGAGCAGTACTTC. Encoded protein: CASRASGYEQYF.

This chain uses TRBV11-3 with TRBJ2-7; the match to TRBD2 covers 9 bases. V lost 1 base to trimming and J lost 2 bases; unmatched junction nucleotides: 6. Germline values: CDR1 SGHNT, CDR2 YENEEA. The CDR3 extends over 16 amino acids. The CDR3 DNA reads TGTGCCAGCAGCTTAGTGACTAGCGGAATCCCCTACGAGCAGTACTTC. As protein: CASSLVTSGIPYEQYF.

The chain combines TRBV29-1 with TRBJ2-7; 9 bases align to TRBD1. CDR1 is SQVTM and CDR2 is ANQGSEA in the germline V gene. CDR3 length: 12 residues. With V trimmed by 1 base and J by 8 bases, 3 bases remained unmatched. Written as DNA, the CDR3 is TGCAGCGTTGAAGGGACAGGGGAACAGCAGTACTTC. It specifies CSVEGTGEQQYF.

The rearrangement links TRBV19 to TRBJ2-3; 8 bases fit TRBD2. The germline V gene encodes CDR1 LNHDA and CDR2 SQIVND (reference sequence). With 5 bases clipped from V and 4 bases from J, the junction kept 11 bases outside the gene matches. The CDR3 is 16 amino acids. The CDR3 region has the DNA TGTGCCAGTAGTGTCGTAGCGGGGAGGGCGTCAGATACGCAGTATTTT. Translated: CASSVVAGRASDTQYF.

The chain employs TRBV11-2 and TRBJ1-1, with D possibly TRBD1 on 5 matching bases. The V and J ends lost 1 base and 3 bases respectively, with 9 bases between them. Germline lookup yields CDR1 SGHAT and CDR2 FQNNGV. This CDR3 region has 14 residues. The CDR3 DNA is TGTGCCAGCAGCTTAGTCGGGGGGGACACTGAAGCTTTCTTT. Translation gives CASSLVGGDTEAFF. Supplemented by reference TRBV11-2 and TRBJ1-1, the full variable domain reads EAGVAQSPRYKIIEKRQSVAFWCNPISGHATLYWYQQILGQGPKLLIQFQNNGVVDDSQLPKDRFSAERLKGVDSTLKIQPAKLEDSAVYLCASSLVGGDTEAFFGQGTRLTVV.

The rearrangement uses TRBV10-3 and TRBJ1-2; TRBD1 agrees at 10 bases. The V gene's germline CDR1 is ENHRY and CDR2 SYGVKD. Trimming at V came to 6 bases and at J to 7 bases, leaving 11 bases not matched to a gene. The CDR3 runs 15 residues. CDR3 coding DNA: TGTGCCATCAGATCGTCTCAGACAGGGGGCAGTGGCTACACCTTC. Translation gives CAIRSSQTGGSGYTF.

The genes are TRBV12-5 and TRBJ1-2; D remains ambiguous. Germline CDR1 and CDR2: LGHNT and FRNRAP. This CDR3 region has 13 residues. Between the trimmed V and J ends, which lost 2 bases and 8 bases, there was a span of 12 bases. CDR3 DNA: TGTGCTAGTGGTTTGTTGGAGGGCGGAGGCTACACCTTC. This sequence encodes CASGLLEGGGYTF.

This chain links TRBV11-2 with TRBJ2-5; D remains unclear. From germline, CDR1 is SGHAT and CDR2 FQNNGV. The length of the CDR3 is 13 residues. With 1 base removed from V and 7 bases from J, the gap between germline ends came to 10 bases. The CDR3 coding sequence is TGTGCCAGCAGCTTAGCGCTTAGTGGGACCCAGTACTTC. This gives the protein CASSLALSGTQYF.

Of note for this clone: Without the conserved terminal phenylalanine or tryptophan, this CDR3 likely stems from a read error. It is unclear where the CDR3 begins or ends on the DNA, so no DNA is shown, and the CDR3 is as TCRdb lists it. This chain joins TRBV3-1 (or the pseudogene TRBV3-2) and TRBJ2-4; TRBD2, the table's D call, was not compared with the DNA. CDR1 and CDR2 from the germline V gene are LGHDT and YNNKEL (reference sequence). Including both end residues, the CDR3 is 12 amino acids long. The CDR3 reads CASSQSSGEVVV.